Below are 13 T cell receptor beta chains sequenced from a single sample in a study of CD4+ T cells in melanoma. Profiling relied on immunoSEQ multiplex PCR, and the TCRdb table lists in-frame clones only, not all of them. The sample carries some 10,000 clones, about 65% recorded once. Sequenced input: cells from a culture (not recorded whether cultured in vitro). The receptors come from a human donor with melanoma.

The J gene is TRBJ1-2, the V gene TRBV5-1; D not certain. Trimming shortened V by 0 bases and J by 7 bases, and 10 bases separated the two germline ends. The CDR3 length is 13 residues. Germline V CDR1 and CDR2: SGHRS, YFSETQ. CDR3 DNA sequence: TGCGCCAGCAGCTTGGGAACCATTAGTGGCTACACCTTC. It encodes CASSLGTISGYTF.

J is TRBJ1-1 and V is TRBV2; D gene uncertain. Trimming stripped 7 bases from V and 0 bases from J, with 9 bases between. The length of the CDR3 is 13 residues. CDR1 and CDR2 (germline): SNHLY, FYNNEI. CDR3: CASKIDMNTEAFF. The CDR3 bases are TGTGCCAGCAAAATCGATATGAACACTGAAGCTTTCTTT.

This chain uses TRBV2 with TRBJ1-5, with D possibly TRBD1 on 5 matching bases. CDR1 is SNHLY, CDR2 FYNNEI, per germline. V lost 5 bases and J 7 bases, leaving 15 bases between the germline ends. There are 14 residues in the CDR3. CDR3 loop: CASSRSGWMQPQHF. Written as DNA, the CDR3 is TGTGCCAGCAGTCGTTCAGGGTGGATGCAGCCCCAGCATTTT.

The V and J genes are TRBV2 and TRBJ1-2; D is unresolved. Deletions cut 4 bases from V and 8 bases from J, with 20 bases between. The CDR3 consists of 15 residues. Germline V CDR1 and CDR2: SNHLY, FYNNEI. The CDR3 spells CASSATGAVRGGYTF. The CDR3 coding sequence is TGTGCCAGCAGTGCAACGGGAGCCGTGAGAGGAGGCTACACCTTC.

This clone was seen only once. The genes are TRBV5-6 and TRBJ1-1; D might be TRBD1 (5 bases). Germline V gives CDR1 SGHDT, CDR2 YYEEEE. The germline V and J ends were trimmed by 1 base and 6 bases, with 10 bases remaining between them. The CDR3 runs 13 residues. CDR3 sequence: CASSLSGVSEAFF. The DNA for the CDR3 is TGTGCCAGCAGCTTGTCGGGGGTATCTGAAGCTTTCTTT.

This clone was seen once. The chain recombines TRBV11-2 with TRBJ2-3; D perhaps matches TRBD1 (6 bases). This CDR3 has 15 residues. Deletions cut 0 bases from V and 6 bases from J, with 13 bases between. Germline V gene sequence: CDR1 SGHAT, CDR2 FQNNGV. The CDR3 loop is CASSLEGAFTDTQYF. DNA for the CDR3: TGTGCCAGCAGCTTAGAGGGGGCTTTTACCGATACGCAGTATTTT.

This clone was observed a few times. The rearrangement links TRBV4-2 to TRBJ1-1; TRBD1 aligns across 7 bases. The CDR3 totals 17 residues. Germline CDR1 LGHNA, CDR2 YNFKEQ. J was trimmed by 0 bases and V by 4 bases; bases with no gene match: 11. The CDR3 nucleotides are TGTGCCAGCAGCCCACCCCAGGGACAGACTATGAACACTGAAGCTTTCTTT. Encoded protein: CASSPPQGQTMNTEAFF.

The J gene is TRBJ2-7, the V gene TRBV10-1; D ambiguous. Trimming removed 3 bases at V and 2 bases at J, with 8 bases between. Germline V CDR1 and CDR2: WNHNN, SYGVQD (reference sequence). The CDR3 is 13 residues long. In DNA form, the CDR3 reads TGCGCCAGCAGTGAACGGATAACCTACGAGCAGTACTTC. Residues: CASSERITYEQYF.

This CDR3 reads CASSLSGGAWTDTQYF. Here the CDR3 DNA reads TGCGCCAGCAGCTTGAGCGGGGGGGCCTGGACAGATACGCAGTATTTT. The chain carries TRBV5-1 and TRBJ2-3; TRBD2 matches at 10 bases. Unmatched junction bases numbered 5, after V lost 1 base and J lost 3 bases. This CDR3 has 16 amino acids. Germline V lookup: CDR1 SGHRS, CDR2 YFSETQ.

The rearrangement joins TRBV21-1 to TRBJ1-2; the table calls TRBD1, which could not be checked here. TRBV21-1 is a recognized pseudogene. This CDR3 has 15 amino acids. The CDR3 region is CASSLRPGQGFGYTF. In DNA, the CDR3 is TGTGCCAGCAGCTTACGACCGGGACAGGGATTCGGCTACACCTTC.

This clone was detected a few times. The chain links TRBV11-2 to TRBJ2-7; D possibly corresponds to TRBD1 (5 bases). Per the germline V gene, CDR1 is SGHAT and CDR2 is FQNNGV. CDR3 length equals 14 residues. The ends were cut back, 1 base at V and 2 bases at J, with 9 bases in the middle. The CDR3 nucleotides read TGTGCCAGCAGCTTAGGACAGCACACCTACGAGCAGTACTTC. Translated, it gives CASSLGQHTYEQYF.

The J gene is TRBJ1-2, the V gene TRBV6-6; D ambiguous. The CDR3 contains 15 residues. The V and J ends lost 8 bases and 2 bases respectively, with 18 bases between them. The V gene's germline CDR1 is MNHNY and CDR2 SVGAGI (reference sequence). CDR3 DNA sequence: TGTGCCAGCCGACCGGAGGTGGGGAGGAACTATGGCTACACCTTC. Translating gives CASRPEVGRNYGYTF.

The CDR3 DNA reads TGTGCCAGCAGCCCTCGGAGGTCTGGGGCCAACGTCCTGACTTTC. This encodes CASSPRRSGANVLTF. The chain uses TRBV9 and TRBJ2-6; TRBD2 is a possible D gene (5 bases). V lost 4 bases and J 1 base, leaving 9 bases between the germline ends. The germline CDR1 and CDR2 sequences are SGDLS and YYNGEE. There are 15 residues in the CDR3. Together with reference TRBV9 and TRBJ2-6, the CDR3 gives the full variable domain: DSGVTQTPKHLITATGQRVTLRCSPRSGDLSVYWYQQSLDQGLQFLIQYYNGEERAKGNILERFSAQQFPDLHSELNLSSLELGDSALYFCASSPRRSGANVLTFGAGSRLTVL.